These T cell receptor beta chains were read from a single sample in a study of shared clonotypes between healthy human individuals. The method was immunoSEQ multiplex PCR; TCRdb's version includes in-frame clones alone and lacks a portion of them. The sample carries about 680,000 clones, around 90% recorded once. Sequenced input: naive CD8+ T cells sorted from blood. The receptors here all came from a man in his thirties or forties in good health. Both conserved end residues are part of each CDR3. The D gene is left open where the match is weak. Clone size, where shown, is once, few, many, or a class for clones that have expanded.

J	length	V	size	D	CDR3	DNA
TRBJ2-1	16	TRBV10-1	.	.	CASSDRRLFPNNEQFF	TGCGCCAGCAGCGATAGAAGACTATTTCCGAACAATGAGCAGTTCTTC
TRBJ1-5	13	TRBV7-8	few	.	CASSGTPGRPQHF	TGTGCCAGCAGCGGCACTCCCGGTCGGCCCCAGCATTTT
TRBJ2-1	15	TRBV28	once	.	CASNTIFRGVNEQFF	TGTGCCAGCAACACCATATTCAGGGGTGTGAATGAGCAGTTCTTC
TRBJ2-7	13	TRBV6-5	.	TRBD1	CASSLFRGLEQYF	TGTGCCAGCAGCTTATTCAGGGGGCTCGAGCAGTACTTC
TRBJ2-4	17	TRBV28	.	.	CASSLLDIGIAKNIQYF	TGTGCCAGCAGTTTATTGGACATAGGAATAGCCAAAAACATTCAGTACTTC
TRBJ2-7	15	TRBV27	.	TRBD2	CASGDSSGILYEQYF	TGTGCCAGCGGGGACTCTAGCGGGATATTGTACGAGCAGTACTTC
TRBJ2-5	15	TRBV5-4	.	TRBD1	CASSAGTGGEETQYF	TGTGCCAGCAGCGCCGGGACAGGGGGCGAGGAGACCCAGTACTTC
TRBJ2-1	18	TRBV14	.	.	CASSQGRATRSSYNEQFF	TGTGCCAGCAGCCAAGGGCGGGCCACGAGGAGCTCCTACAATGAGCAGTTCTTC
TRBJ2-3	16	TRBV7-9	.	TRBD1	CASSPPYRGRTDTQYF	TGTGCCAGCAGCCCACCGTACAGGGGGCGGACAGATACGCAGTATTTT
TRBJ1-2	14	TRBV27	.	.	CASSPRYQTRGYTF	TGTGCCAGCAGTCCACGGTACCAGACCCGTGGCTACACCTTC
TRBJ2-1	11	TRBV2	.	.	CASTVDDEQFF	TGTGCCAGCACCGTAGATGATGAGCAGTTCTTC
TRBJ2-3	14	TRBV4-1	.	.	CASSQDLGWDTQYF	TGCGCCAGCAGCCAAGATCTGGGGTGGGATACGCAGTATTTT
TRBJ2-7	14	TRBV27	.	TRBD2	CASSLRGLYYEQYF	TGTGCCAGCAGTTTAAGGGGACTATACTACGAGCAGTACTTC
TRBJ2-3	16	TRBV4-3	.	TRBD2	CASSQVALAGTDTQYF	TGCGCCAGCAGCCAAGTTGCCCTAGCGGGCACAGATACGCAGTATTTT